This is a list of T cell receptor beta chains from one sample in a study of CD8 T cells in ankylosing spondylitis. TCRdb analysed the 5' RACE reads with MiXCR anew, one entry per CDR3 protein. The repertoire holds about 750,000 distinct CDR3 sequences, under 20% seen once, with around 19% in the top ten. The sequencing sample was made of blood, either unsorted or a sorted T cell fraction (not recorded which). These receptors came from a male donor with ankylosing spondylitis. Each CDR3 is given with its conserved first and last residue. The order of the fields is clone size, D gene, J gene, V gene, CDR3 length, CDR3 DNA, CDR3 protein. D genes are given only for firm matches. Size tells how often a clone was seen (once, few, many) or the class of an expanded clone, and some rows leave it out.

many	TRBD2	TRBJ2-1	TRBV29-1	13	TGCAGCGTTGAGGCTAGCGGGGCGAATGAGCAGTTCTTC	CSVEASGANEQFF
.	TRBD2	TRBJ2-1	TRBV20-1	19	TGCAGTGCTAGAGTGGTGGAACTAGCGGGAGCACAGTCCTACAATGAGCAGTTCTTC	CSARVVELAGAQSYNEQFF
.	TRBD1	TRBJ1-2	TRBV19	14	TGTGCCAGTAGTATTTTGGGACAGGACTATGGCTACACCTTC	CASSILGQDYGYTF
.	.	TRBJ1-2	TRBV12-3/TRBV12-4	15	TGTGCCAGCAGTTTATTGTCAACGGGATTAGATGGCTACACCTTC	CASSLLSTGLDGYTF
.	TRBD1	TRBJ1-3	TRBV4-1	14	TGCGCCAGCAGCCGCGCCCCAGGAGGGGACAGGGGTCATTTT	CASSRAPGGDRGHF
few	.	TRBJ1-2	TRBV27	15	TGTGCCAGCAGTTTATCCCCGAGTTCAACCTATGGCTACACCTTC	CASSLSPSSTYGYTF
.	.	TRBJ1-2	TRBV12-3/TRBV12-4	13	TGTGCCAGCAGTTTATTGGCTGATTATGGCTACACCTTC	CASSLLADYGYTF
.	.	TRBJ2-5	TRBV28	15	TGTGCCAGCCCTCAGGGAGGGGGTTACCAAGAGACCCAGTACTTC	CASPQGGGYQETQYF
few	TRBD1	TRBJ2-2	TRBV29-1	14	TGCAGCGTTCAGGGGGCGAGGGACACCGGGGAGCTGTTTTTT	CSVQGARDTGELFF
few	TRBD1	TRBJ1-2	TRBV12-3/TRBV12-4	15	TGTGCCAGCAGTCCACTCCGGGGGACAGGGCATGGCTACACCTTC	CASSPLRGTGHGYTF
many	TRBD1	TRBJ1-1	TRBV6-1	13	TGTGCCAGCAGAGGGACAGGGAACACTGAAGCTTTCTTT	CASRGTGNTEAFF
few	.	TRBJ1-4	TRBV5-5	15	TGTGCCAGCAGCTTCCATATTCCCGGGAGGGAAAAACTGTTTTTT	CASSFHIPGREKLFF
.	.	TRBJ2-2	TRBV4-1	14	TGCGCCAGCAGCCAAGCAGGGGCGGGCGGGGAGCTGTTTTTT	CASSQAGAGGELFF
.	TRBD2	TRBJ2-3	TRBV20-1	15	TGCAGTGCTATGACTACTAGCGGGAAGGCAGATACGCAGTATTTT	CSAMTTSGKADTQYF